These 8 T cell receptor beta chains were all obtained from the same sample, sequenced in a study of shared clonotypes between healthy human individuals. The repertoire was sequenced with immunoSEQ multiplex PCR; TCRdb's copy has only in-frame clones and lacks some. Among roughly 1 million clones listed, roughly 80% were seen once. The sequenced sample was memory CD4+ T cells sorted from blood. Sample subset: CD45RA-negative fraction. Receptors originate from a man aged 18 to 35 in good health.

The genes are TRBV5-1 and TRBJ1-2; no reliable D call. Germline CDR1 and CDR2: SGHRS and YFSETQ. The V end was cut by 3 bases, the J end by 8 bases, with 20 bases between. This CDR3 region has 15 residues. CDR3 region: CASSSEGKGFEGYTF. The CDR3 DNA sequence: TGCGCCAGCAGCTCCGAGGGTAAAGGTTTTGAAGGCTACACCTTC.

This clone appeared a single time. The rearrangement joins TRBV6-6 to TRBJ1-2, with 7 bases fitting TRBD1. Germline V gene lookup returns CDR1 MNHNY and CDR2 SVGAGI (reference sequence). This CDR3 is 12 amino acids long. Trimming cost V 5 bases and J 7 bases; bases outside gene matches: 4. The CDR3 nucleotides read TGTGCCAGCAGTGTCGGGACAGTTGGCTACACCTTC. Its protein product is CASSVGTVGYTF.

This rearrangement joins TRBV7-2 to TRBJ2-2, with 12 bases that match TRBD2. This CDR3 spans 16 amino acids. Germline loops: CDR1 SGHTA, CDR2 FQGNSA. V gave up 4 bases and J gave up 6 bases; unmatched junction bases: 6. The CDR3 bases are TGTGCCAGCAGCTCCCGACTAGCGGGAGCCTCCGGGGAGCTGTTTTTT. It is translated as CASSSRLAGASGELFF.

This chain joins TRBV14 and TRBJ2-7; TRBD2 aligns across 7 bases. The CDR3 runs 18 residues. V lost 1 base and J lost 1; bases outside the gene matches: 13. Per the germline V gene, CDR1 is SGHDN and CDR2 is FVKESK. The CDR3 reads CASSQGGSSGMGSYEQYF. The CDR3 DNA is TGTGCCAGCAGCCAAGGGGGGTCCAGCGGGATGGGGTCCTACGAGCAGTACTTC.

The chain has TRBV5-1 and TRBJ1-1, with D possibly matching TRBD1 (6 bases). The CDR3 sequence is 15 residues long. V was cut by 3 bases and J by 1 base, with 13 bases left in between. Germline CDR1 SGHRS, CDR2 YFSETQ. The CDR3 here is CASSWGAGGNTEAFF. CDR3 bases: TGCGCCAGCAGCTGGGGGGCCGGGGGGAACACTGAAGCTTTCTTT.

This sequence joins TRBV6-6 and TRBJ1-5; no firm D call. V lost 6 bases, J lost 1 base, and 10 bases lay in between. Germline CDR1 reads MNHNY; CDR2 reads SVGAGI (reference sequence). There are 14 residues in the CDR3. CDR3 coding DNA: TGTGCCAGCAGCCCGGTTGAGAGCAATCAGCCCCAGCATTTT. The encoded protein is CASSPVESNQPQHF.

The chain has TRBV2 and TRBJ1-1, with TRBD1 matching 9 bases. The J segment lost 4 bases and the V segment lost 7 bases, leaving 7 bases of the junction unmatched. CDR3 length equals 14 residues. Germline V CDR1 and CDR2: SNHLY, FYNNEI. For the CDR3, the DNA is TGTGCCAGCAACACGGACAGGGGCCGCACTGAAGCTTTCTTT. This translates into CASNTDRGRTEAFF.

The chain links TRBV30 to TRBJ2-5, with D perhaps matching TRBD2 (6 bases). V gave up 4 bases and J gave up 6 bases, with 15 bases separating them. Germline V gene sequence: CDR1 GTSNPN, CDR2 SVGIG (reference sequence). The CDR3 loop spans 13 amino acids. CDR3 sequence (DNA): TGTGCCTGGACGCGGGACCTTAGGAAGACCCAGTACTTC. Its protein product is CAWTRDLRKTQYF.